Shown below are 24 T cell receptor beta chains from a single sample sequenced in a study of blood T cell repertoires in COVID-19. Here immunoSEQ multiplex PCR was the method, and the copy in TCRdb shows in-frame clones only, minus some. The sample has approximately 460,000 clones, nearly 90% seen once. Sequencing was done on a sample of peripheral blood. The receptor source for this set is a man younger than 35 with COVID-19, enrolled during active disease.

The CDR3 sequence: CASSWTAPFKSSGNTIYF. DNA of the CDR3: TGTGCCAGCAGCTGGACAGCACCCTTCAAATCCTCTGGAAACACCATATATTTT. The chain joins TRBV6-2 or TRBV6-3 to TRBJ1-3, with D maybe TRBD1 (6 bases). This CDR3 has 18 residues. V shed 6 bases and J shed 0 bases, with 21 bases lying between them. Per germline, CDR1 MNHEY and CDR2 SVGEGT.

The chain recombines TRBV5-4 with TRBJ2-1; 14 nucleotides align to TRBD2. Germline assignment: CDR1 SGHNT and CDR2 YYREEE (reference sequence). The CDR3 runs to 16 residues. The junction had 5 bases not matched to a gene; V was cut back by 0 bases and J by 9 bases. The CDR3 here is CASSLGLAGGESEQFF. The DNA of the CDR3 is TGTGCCAGCAGCTTGGGACTAGCGGGAGGGGAGTCTGAGCAGTTCTTC. Drawing the rest from reference TRBV5-4 and TRBJ2-1, the complete variable domain is ETGVTQSPTHLIKTRGQQVTLRCSSQSGHNTVSWYQQALGQGPQFIFQYYREEENGRGNFPPRFSGLQFPNYSSELNVNALELDDSALYLCASSLGLAGGESEQFFGPGTRLTVL.

The genes are TRBV6-5 and TRBJ1-2, with TRBD1 identical over 9 bases. CDR1 and CDR2 from the germline V gene are MNHEY and SVGAGI. The length of the CDR3 is 14 residues. V lost 5 bases to trimming and J lost 4 bases; unmatched junction nucleotides: 5. The CDR3 loop reads CASSIPGQGYGYTF. The CDR3 region has the DNA TGTGCCAGCAGTATACCGGGACAGGGCTATGGCTACACCTTC.

The chain has TRBV3-1 (or the pseudogene TRBV3-2) and TRBJ2-6, with a weak D call TRBD1 (5 bases). Trimming cost V 5 bases and J 2 bases, with 13 bases left between them. This CDR3 is built from 16 residues. The V gene's germline CDR1 is LGHDT and CDR2 YNNKEL (reference sequence). CDR3 sequence: CASSYRNPTGANVLTF. The DNA for the CDR3 is TGTGCCAGCAGCTACAGGAACCCGACTGGGGCCAACGTCCTGACTTTC.

The chain has TRBV11-2 and TRBJ2-1; TRBD1 might be the D (5 bases). Germline-derived CDR1 and CDR2 are SGHAT and FQNNGV. V was trimmed by 5 bases and J by 9 bases, leaving 20 bases between them. CDR3 length: 15 amino acids. The CDR3 region is CASSPSAQGQGEQFF. In DNA form, the CDR3 reads TGTGCCAGCAGCCCCTCGGCCCAGGGTCAGGGTGAGCAGTTCTTC.

The genes are TRBV4-1 and TRBJ1-4; a weak D match, TRBD1 (5 bases). The V and J ends lost 0 bases and 7 bases respectively, with 12 bases between them. The CDR3 runs to 15 residues. Germline V gene sequence: CDR1 MGHRA, CDR2 YSYEKL. The CDR3, as DNA: TGCGCCAGCAGCCAAGATGGGGGGTTTGGTGAAAAACTGTTTTTT. It is translated as CASSQDGGFGEKLFF.

The gene calls are TRBV3-1 (or the pseudogene TRBV3-2) and TRBJ2-2; 8 bases are shared with TRBD2. The junction had 1 base not matched to a gene; V was cut back by 4 bases and J by 6 bases. Germline values: CDR1 LGHDT, CDR2 YNNKEL (reference sequence). The CDR3 has 13 amino acids. The CDR3 bases are TGTGCCAGCAGCCCGGGACTAGCCGGGGAGCTGTTTTTT. It yields the protein CASSPGLAGELFF.

This CDR3 reads CASRPPGTDTQYF. The CDR3, as DNA: TGTGCCAGCAGACCCCCCGGGACAGATACGCAGTATTTT. The V and J genes are TRBV6-5 and TRBJ2-3; D is uncertain. V was pared by 6 bases and J by 3 bases, with 10 bases between. Germline CDR1 MNHEY, CDR2 SVGAGI. The length of the CDR3 is 13 residues.

This chain uses TRBV29-1 with TRBJ1-1; 7 bases map to TRBD1. The CDR3 consists of 11 residues. V was pared by 4 bases and J by 11 bases, with 7 bases of the junction left unmatched. The germline gives CDR1 SQVTM, CDR2 ANQGSEA. Here the CDR3 DNA reads TGCAGCGTTGGGATAGACAGGGAGGCTTTCTTT. Translation: CSVGIDREAFF.

The chain joins TRBV5-5 to TRBJ2-1; 12 positions agree with TRBD2. Germline CDR1 is SGHKS and CDR2 is YYEKEE (reference sequence). J was trimmed by 7 bases and V by 3 bases; bases with no gene match: 17. The CDR3 loop spans 19 amino acids. The chain's CDR3 is CASSSGRPGLAGWTNEQFF. The CDR3 DNA sequence: TGTGCCAGCAGCTCGGGACGACCGGGACTAGCGGGTTGGACGAATGAGCAGTTCTTC.

The rearrangement links TRBV2 to TRBJ2-1, with TRBD2 matching 11 bases. Germline lookup yields CDR1 SNHLY and CDR2 FYNNEI. J gave up 0 bases and V 5 bases, and 3 bases lay outside the gene matches. This CDR3 is 16 amino acids long. This CDR3 reads CASSIAGGSSYNEQFF. In DNA, the CDR3 is TGTGCCAGCAGTATAGCGGGGGGGAGCTCCTACAATGAGCAGTTCTTC.

In its sample, this clone was seen once. CDR3 residues: CASSVGTSGPYEQYF. DNA for the CDR3: TGTGCCAGCAGCGTAGGGACTAGCGGGCCCTACGAGCAGTACTTC. The chain links TRBV9 to TRBJ2-7; 11 bases map to TRBD2. The length of the CDR3 is 15 residues. The junction had 1 base not matched to a gene; V was cut back by 0 bases and J by 2 bases. Germline V CDR1 and CDR2: SGDLS, YYNGEE.

The chain has TRBV27 and TRBJ2-3; 7 bases agree with TRBD2. The CDR3 is made up of 16 amino acids. Germline V lookup: CDR1 MNHEY, CDR2 SMNVEV (reference sequence). The V gene end was trimmed by 0 bases and the J gene end by 2 bases; junction bases not matched to a gene: 5. The CDR3 DNA reads as TGTGCCAGCAGTTTATCGACGGGACTACTCACAGATACGCAGTATTTT. Amino acids: CASSLSTGLLTDTQYF.

The rearrangement links TRBV7-9 to TRBJ1-5; no clear D. This CDR3 contains 13 residues. CDR1 is SEHNR and CDR2 is FQNEAQ in the germline V gene (reference sequence). The V and J ends lost 4 bases and 3 bases respectively, with 7 bases between them. The DNA for the CDR3 is TGTGCCAGCAGCTCGATGGCCAATCAGCCCCAGCATTTT. This sequence encodes CASSSMANQPQHF.

This chain uses TRBV10-1 with TRBJ2-7; TRBD2 matches at 8 bases. Germline assignment: CDR1 WNHNN and CDR2 SYGVQD (reference sequence). The V segment lost 4 bases and the J segment 6 bases; nucleotides outside the gene matches: 5. The CDR3 spans 13 residues. The CDR3 region is CASSAREGGEQYF. The CDR3 DNA reads TGCGCCAGCAGTGCTCGGGAGGGCGGCGAGCAGTACTTC.

This clone was seen only once. The CDR3 loop is CASSRRTGSFEQFF. In DNA form, the CDR3 reads TGTGCCAGCAGTCGACGGACAGGGAGTTTTGAGCAGTTCTTC. This chain connects TRBV7-9 to TRBJ2-1; 8 bases line up with TRBD1. Trimming cost V 6 bases and J 9 bases; bases outside gene matches: 10. This CDR3 region has 14 residues. Germline CDR1 is SEHNR and CDR2 is FQNEAQ (reference sequence). Full variable domain (outside the CDR3, taken from reference TRBV7-9 and TRBJ2-1): DTGVSQNPRHKITKRGQNVTFRCDPISEHNRLYWYRQTLGQGPEFLTYFQNEAQLEKSRLLSDRFSAERPKGSFSTLEIQRTEQGDSAMYLCASSRRTGSFEQFFGPGTRLTVL.

V usage is TRBV27 and J usage is TRBJ2-6; no reliable D call. Trimming removed 2 bases at V and 0 bases at J, with 11 bases between. Germline V gene data show CDR1 as MNHEY and CDR2 as SMNVEV (reference sequence). The CDR3 loop spans 17 amino acids. The CDR3: CASSLDITHSGANVLTF. DNA of the CDR3: TGTGCCAGCAGTTTAGACATTACTCACTCTGGGGCCAACGTCCTGACTTTC. Combining the CDR3 with reference TRBV27 and TRBJ2-6 gives the whole variable domain EAQVTQNPRYLITVTGKKLTVTCSQNMNHEYMSWYRQDPGLGLRQIYYSMNVEVTDKGDVPEGYKVSRKEKRNFPLILESPSPNQTSLYFCASSLDITHSGANVLTFGAGSRLTVL.

The chain employs TRBV4-1 and TRBJ2-7; no definite D call. V lost 0 bases and J lost 6, with 12 bases in between. The CDR3 length is 14 residues. Germline V gene data show CDR1 as MGHRA and CDR2 as YSYEKL. The CDR3 is CASSQDLVPFEQYF. CDR3 sequence (DNA): TGCGCCAGCAGCCAAGATCTTGTCCCGTTCGAGCAGTACTTC.

V gene TRBV3-1 (or the pseudogene TRBV3-2) combines with J gene TRBJ1-3; the D gene is possibly TRBD1 (6 bases). The CDR3 runs to 14 residues. Germline CDR1 is LGHDT and CDR2 is YNNKEL (reference sequence). The germline V and J ends were trimmed by 5 bases and 3 bases, with 11 bases remaining between them. The CDR3 reads CASSRGGGGNTIYF. CDR3 DNA: TGTGCCAGCAGCAGGGGGGGCGGTGGAAACACCATATATTTT.

This clone showed up just a few times. The chain employs TRBV6-5 and TRBJ2-7; 8 bases are shared with TRBD2. V shed 5 bases, J shed 0 bases, and the junction held 3 bases outside the gene matches. The CDR3 is 14 residues long. Germline-derived CDR1 and CDR2 are MNHEY and SVGAGI. This CDR3 is CASSLAGSSYEQYF. CDR3 sequence (DNA): TGTGCCAGCAGTCTAGCGGGTTCCTCCTACGAGCAGTACTTC.

The gene calls are TRBV7-9 and TRBJ2-7; 10 bases match TRBD2. The germline gives CDR1 SEHNR, CDR2 FQNEAQ (reference sequence). The CDR3 sequence is 17 residues long. V lost 4 bases, J lost 0 bases, and 9 bases stayed unmatched. The CDR3 reads CASSSPQRGGASYEQYF. The CDR3 bases are TGTGCCAGCAGCTCCCCGCAGCGGGGGGGCGCCTCCTACGAGCAGTACTTC.

This clone was seen once. The chain links TRBV2 to TRBJ2-7; 9 nucleotides match TRBD2. Germline V CDR1 and CDR2: SNHLY, FYNNEI. V shed 5 bases and J 4 bases; nucleotides not matched to a gene: 9. CDR3 size: 15 residues. Here the CDR3 reads CASSPSSGRGYEQYF. In DNA, the CDR3 is TGTGCCAGCAGTCCCAGTAGCGGGAGAGGGTACGAGCAGTACTTC.

The chain has TRBV28 and TRBJ1-2, with 9 bases aligning to TRBD1. The CDR3 has 16 residues. Germline CDR1 and CDR2: MDHEN and SYDVKM. V dropped 5 bases and J dropped 3; count of bases not matched to a gene: 10. The CDR3 coding sequence is TGTGCCAGCAGTGAACTATACAGGGGGCGGTACTATGGCTACACCTTC. Translated, it gives CASSELYRGRYYGYTF.

The V call is TRBV24-1, the J call TRBJ2-2; no reliable D call. Trimming took 4 bases from V and 5 from J, leaving 13 bases between them. CDR1 is KGHDR, CDR2 SFDVKD, per germline. The CDR3 covers 15 residues. The CDR3 DNA reads as TGTGCCACCAGTGACCCCGCAACAGTAACCGGGGAGCTGTTTTTT. Its translation: CATSDPATVTGELFF.